A selection of T cell receptor beta chains follows, all from one sample in a study of cytomegalovirus exposure and HLA in healthy donors. TCRdb keeps only in-frame clones here, not all; method: immunoSEQ multiplex PCR. The sample holds about 180,000 clones, more than 75% seen once. Sample: PBMCs. These receptors originate from a young man in good health and CMV-seropositive. CDR3s include the opening cysteine and the closing phenylalanine or tryptophan. D genes are given only for firm matches. Only some rows state a clone size, as once, few, many or a class for expanded clones.

j_gene: TRBJ1-2
d_gene: TRBD1
abundance: NA
v_gene: TRBV5-1
CDR3aa: CASSLRVGTGGLPYGYTF
CDR3nt: TGCGCCAGCAGCTTGCGAGTAGGGACAGGGGGCCTCCCTTATGGCTACACCTTC

j_gene: TRBJ2-7
d_gene: NA
abundance: NA
v_gene: TRBV28
CDR3aa: CASSLVSGREQYF
CDR3nt: TGTGCCAGCAGTTTAGTCTCAGGGCGGGAGCAGTACTTC

j_gene: TRBJ2-5
d_gene: NA
abundance: NA
v_gene: TRBV9
CDR3aa: CASSVEGRGEETQYF
CDR3nt: TGTGCCAGCAGCGTAGAGGGTCGGGGAGAAGAGACCCAGTACTTC

j_gene: TRBJ2-7
d_gene: NA
abundance: NA
v_gene: TRBV6-5
CDR3aa: CASKPTGTDEQYF
CDR3nt: TGTGCCAGCAAACCCACAGGGACCGACGAGCAGTACTTC

j_gene: TRBJ1-2
d_gene: NA
abundance: NA
v_gene: TRBV27
CDR3aa: CASSSLPPGLYGYTF
CDR3nt: TGTGCCAGCAGTTCCCTACCCCCGGGTCTCTATGGCTACACCTTC

j_gene: TRBJ1-2
d_gene: NA
abundance: NA
v_gene: TRBV15
CDR3aa: CATSPYLTGGYGYTF
CDR3nt: TGTGCCACCAGCCCCTACCTGACAGGCGGCTATGGCTACACCTTC

j_gene: TRBJ1-1
d_gene: NA
abundance: NA
v_gene: TRBV6-1
CDR3aa: CASTRAGQLNTEAFF
CDR3nt: TGTGCCAGCACCCGAGCAGGACAGCTGAACACTGAAGCTTTCTTT

j_gene: TRBJ2-7
d_gene: NA
abundance: few
v_gene: TRBV7-2
CDR3aa: CASSFSAVDEQYF
CDR3nt: TGTGCCAGCAGCTTCTCAGCGGTCGACGAGCAGTACTTC

j_gene: TRBJ2-7
d_gene: NA
abundance: NA
v_gene: TRBV10-3
CDR3aa: CAIRDGGTTDEQYF
CDR3nt: TGTGCCATCAGGGACGGAGGCACAACGGACGAGCAGTACTTC

j_gene: TRBJ2-1
d_gene: TRBD2
abundance: few
v_gene: TRBV28
CDR3aa: CASIPGLAGGPTYNEQFF
CDR3nt: TGTGCCAGCATCCCGGGACTAGCGGGAGGGCCCACCTACAATGAGCAGTTCTTC

j_gene: TRBJ2-7
d_gene: TRBD1
abundance: NA
v_gene: TRBV28
CDR3aa: CASRTGFSAEQYF
CDR3nt: TGTGCCAGCAGGACAGGGTTTTCCGCCGAGCAGTACTTC

j_gene: TRBJ2-7
d_gene: TRBD2
abundance: NA
v_gene: TRBV7-8
CDR3aa: CASSPRNGLAGEPQYF
CDR3nt: TGTGCCAGCAGCCCCCGAAACGGACTAGCGGGAGAGCCGCAGTACTTC

j_gene: TRBJ1-1
d_gene: TRBD1
abundance: few
v_gene: TRBV4-2
CDR3aa: CASSPYRGHQNTEAFF
CDR3nt: TGTGCCAGCAGCCCGTATAGGGGGCACCAGAACACTGAAGCTTTCTTT

j_gene: TRBJ2-7
d_gene: NA
abundance: NA
v_gene: TRBV2
CDR3aa: CASSDTPGRSYEQYF
CDR3nt: TGTGCCAGCAGTGATACGCCAGGGAGGTCCTACGAGCAGTACTTC

j_gene: TRBJ1-5
d_gene: NA
abundance: once
v_gene: TRBV28
CDR3aa: CATVSRGFQPQHF
CDR3nt: TGTGCCACCGTAAGTAGGGGTTTTCAGCCCCAGCATTTT

j_gene: TRBJ2-7
d_gene: NA
abundance: NA
v_gene: TRBV11-3
CDR3aa: CAAISLGPYEQYF
CDR3nt: TGTGCCGCAATATCCTTGGGGCCCTACGAGCAGTACTTC

j_gene: TRBJ2-1
d_gene: TRBD2
abundance: NA
v_gene: TRBV7-6
CDR3aa: CASSSRTSGSWGEQFF
CDR3nt: TGTGCCAGCAGCTCACGGACTAGCGGGAGCTGGGGTGAGCAGTTCTTC

j_gene: TRBJ2-7
d_gene: NA
abundance: NA
v_gene: TRBV11-1
CDR3aa: CASSPDTLASYEQYF
CDR3nt: TGTGCCAGCAGCCCAGATACCCTGGCCTCCTACGAGCAGTACTTC

j_gene: TRBJ2-3
d_gene: NA
abundance: NA
v_gene: TRBV4-3
CDR3aa: CASSQDPSEDTQYF
CDR3nt: TGCGCCAGCAGCCAAGATCCTAGCGAGGATACGCAGTATTTT

j_gene: TRBJ1-5
d_gene: NA
abundance: once
v_gene: TRBV5-6
CDR3aa: CASSLASRNQPQHF
CDR3nt: TGTGCCAGCAGCTTGGCTTCTAGGAATCAGCCCCAGCATTTT

j_gene: TRBJ2-1
d_gene: TRBD2
abundance: NA
v_gene: TRBV11-2
CDR3aa: CASSRTSGVAYNEQFF
CDR3nt: TGTGCCAGCAGCCGGACTAGCGGGGTTGCCTACAATGAGCAGTTCTTC

j_gene: TRBJ1-2
d_gene: TRBD1
abundance: NA
v_gene: TRBV28
CDR3aa: CASSLPDRGRQGYTF
CDR3nt: TGTGCCAGCAGTTTACCGGACAGGGGGCGCCAAGGCTACACCTTC

j_gene: TRBJ2-5
d_gene: NA
abundance: NA
v_gene: TRBV6-6
CDR3aa: CASSQGIETQYF
CDR3nt: TGTGCCAGCAGTCAGGGTATCGAGACCCAGTACTTC

j_gene: TRBJ2-2
d_gene: TRBD2
abundance: NA
v_gene: TRBV5-1
CDR3aa: CASSLLAGADTGELFF
CDR3nt: TGCGCCAGCAGCTTGTTGGCGGGAGCGGACACCGGGGAGCTGTTTTTT

j_gene: TRBJ1-1
d_gene: NA
abundance: few
v_gene: TRBV18
CDR3aa: CASSPRGEIRAFF
CDR3nt: TGTGCCAGCTCACCTCGGGGGGAGATTCGTGCTTTCTTT

j_gene: TRBJ2-5
d_gene: NA
abundance: NA
v_gene: TRBV5-1
CDR3aa: CASSLDSEETQYF
CDR3nt: TGCGCCAGCAGCTTGGATAGTGAAGAGACCCAGTACTTC

j_gene: TRBJ2-2
d_gene: NA
abundance: NA
v_gene: TRBV30
CDR3aa: CAWNVISETTGELFF
CDR3nt: TGTGCCTGGAACGTTATATCGGAGACGACCGGGGAGCTGTTTTTT

j_gene: TRBJ2-1
d_gene: NA
abundance: once
v_gene: TRBV27
CDR3aa: CASSPLPGGLNEQFF
CDR3nt: TGTGCCAGCAGCCCACTACCAGGAGGCCTCAATGAGCAGTTCTTC

j_gene: TRBJ2-7
d_gene: NA
abundance: few
v_gene: TRBV7-9
CDR3aa: CASSRDSPEQYF
CDR3nt: TGTGCCAGCAGCCGCGACAGCCCTGAGCAGTACTTC

j_gene: TRBJ2-1
d_gene: TRBD2
abundance: NA
v_gene: TRBV5-1
CDR3aa: CASSLMGLGVNEQFF
CDR3nt: TGCGCCAGCAGCTTGATGGGACTAGGGGTGAATGAGCAGTTCTTC

j_gene: TRBJ2-5
d_gene: NA
abundance: NA
v_gene: TRBV6-1
CDR3aa: CASRGSLSGQETQYF
CDR3nt: TGTGCCAGCAGGGGCAGTCTCTCCGGACAAGAGACCCAGTACTTC

j_gene: TRBJ2-7
d_gene: NA
abundance: NA
v_gene: TRBV12-5
CDR3aa: CASAQGLAAAYEQYF
CDR3nt: TGTGCTAGTGCCCAGGGACTGGCGGCAGCCTACGAGCAGTACTTC

j_gene: TRBJ2-2
d_gene: TRBD2
abundance: NA
v_gene: TRBV11-2
CDR3aa: CASSRPSGLENTGELFF
CDR3nt: TGTGCCAGCAGCAGACCTTCCGGACTAGAGAACACCGGGGAGCTGTTTTTT

j_gene: TRBJ1-1
d_gene: NA
abundance: NA
v_gene: TRBV9
CDR3aa: CASSVAQGSTEAFF
CDR3nt: TGTGCCAGCAGCGTAGCCCAGGGATCCACTGAAGCTTTCTTT

j_gene: TRBJ2-5
d_gene: NA
abundance: NA
v_gene: TRBV7-8
CDR3aa: CASSPGVETQYF
CDR3nt: TGTGCCAGCAGCCCCGGGGTGGAGACCCAGTACTTC

j_gene: TRBJ2-7
d_gene: TRBD1
abundance: NA
v_gene: TRBV9
CDR3aa: CASSVESGGSSEQYF
CDR3nt: TGTGCCAGCAGCGTAGAGTCAGGGGGCTCTTCGGAGCAGTACTTC

j_gene: TRBJ1-5
d_gene: NA
abundance: NA
v_gene: TRBV7-2
CDR3aa: CASSLGENQPQHF
CDR3nt: TGTGCCAGCAGCTTAGGAGAGAATCAGCCCCAGCATTTT

j_gene: TRBJ2-7
d_gene: TRBD2
abundance: NA
v_gene: TRBV28
CDR3aa: CASSLWTRTFYEQYF
CDR3nt: TGTGCCAGCAGTCTCTGGACTAGAACCTTCTACGAGCAGTACTTC

j_gene: TRBJ2-2
d_gene: NA
abundance: NA
v_gene: TRBV4-2
CDR3aa: CASSQDGQGTGELFF
CDR3nt: TGTGCCAGCAGCCAAGATGGGCAGGGGACCGGGGAGCTGTTTTTT

j_gene: TRBJ2-7
d_gene: TRBD1
abundance: NA
v_gene: TRBV4-3
CDR3aa: CASSQDRSWTGYEQYF
CDR3nt: TGCGCCAGCAGCCAAGATCGGAGCTGGACAGGCTACGAGCAGTACTTC

j_gene: TRBJ2-7
d_gene: TRBD2
abundance: NA
v_gene: TRBV5-1
CDR3aa: CASSSRAGVGDEQYF
CDR3nt: TGCGCCAGCAGCTCCAGAGCGGGAGTCGGCGACGAGCAGTACTTC

j_gene: TRBJ2-7
d_gene: NA
abundance: NA
v_gene: TRBV9
CDR3aa: CASSVATYEQYF
CDR3nt: TGTGCCAGCAGCGTAGCTACCTACGAGCAGTACTTC

j_gene: TRBJ1-5
d_gene: TRBD1
abundance: NA
v_gene: TRBV5-6
CDR3aa: CASSLGQGLQPQHF
CDR3nt: TGTGCCAGCAGCTTGGGACAGGGGCTTCAGCCCCAGCATTTT

j_gene: TRBJ2-7
d_gene: NA
abundance: once
v_gene: TRBV10-3
CDR3aa: CAISESGRGYEQYF
CDR3nt: TGTGCCATCAGTGAGTCTGGCAGGGGTTACGAGCAGTACTTC

j_gene: TRBJ2-3
d_gene: NA
abundance: few
v_gene: TRBV27
CDR3aa: CASSLELERTDTQYF
CDR3nt: TGTGCCAGCAGTTTAGAACTTGAACGCACAGATACGCAGTATTTT

j_gene: TRBJ2-5
d_gene: TRBD2
abundance: NA
v_gene: TRBV9
CDR3aa: CASSTSGQETQYF
CDR3nt: TGTGCCAGCAGCACTAGCGGCCAAGAGACCCAGTACTTC

j_gene: TRBJ1-2
d_gene: TRBD1
abundance: NA
v_gene: TRBV10-2
CDR3aa: CASSESRTGVNYGYTF
CDR3nt: TGCGCCAGCAGTGAGTCTCGGACAGGGGTAAACTATGGCTACACCTTC

j_gene: TRBJ1-1
d_gene: NA
abundance: NA
v_gene: TRBV5-6
CDR3aa: CASSLPWGDSEAFF
CDR3nt: TGTGCCAGCAGCTTGCCCTGGGGGGACTCTGAAGCTTTCTTT

j_gene: TRBJ1-5
d_gene: NA
abundance: NA
v_gene: TRBV28
CDR3aa: CASMARGLNQPQHF
CDR3nt: TGTGCCAGCATGGCCAGGGGTCTCAATCAGCCCCAGCATTTT

j_gene: TRBJ2-2
d_gene: NA
abundance: few
v_gene: TRBV19
CDR3aa: CASSIEQNTGELFF
CDR3nt: TGTGCCAGTAGTATCGAACAGAACACCGGGGAGCTGTTTTTT

j_gene: TRBJ2-1
d_gene: NA
abundance: NA
v_gene: TRBV18
CDR3aa: CASSPSGGGSHEQFF
CDR3nt: TGTGCCAGCTCACCATCAGGTGGTGGGTCACATGAGCAGTTCTTC

j_gene: TRBJ1-5
d_gene: TRBD1
abundance: NA
v_gene: TRBV6-6
CDR3aa: CASRVTGGRNQPQHF
CDR3nt: TGTGCCAGCAGAGTTACAGGGGGCAGGAATCAGCCCCAGCATTTT

j_gene: TRBJ1-2
d_gene: NA
abundance: NA
v_gene: TRBV21-1
CDR3aa: CASNSPRNRGLSYGYTF
CDR3nt: TGTGCCAGCAACTCCCCGAGGAACAGGGGGCTAAGCTATGGCTACACCTTC

j_gene: TRBJ2-1
d_gene: NA
abundance: NA
v_gene: TRBV6-5
CDR3aa: CASSPRSNEQFF
CDR3nt: TGTGCCAGCAGTCCCCGTTCCAATGAGCAGTTCTTC

j_gene: TRBJ2-3
d_gene: TRBD1
abundance: NA
v_gene: TRBV29-1
CDR3aa: CSVMGQALGTDTQYF
CDR3nt: TGCAGCGTGATGGGACAGGCCCTTGGCACAGATACGCAGTATTTT

j_gene: TRBJ2-1
d_gene: TRBD2
abundance: NA
v_gene: TRBV6-1
CDR3aa: CASSEAGLAGGNEQFF
CDR3nt: TGTGCCAGCAGTGAAGCCGGACTAGCGGGGGGGAATGAGCAGTTCTTC

j_gene: TRBJ2-1
d_gene: NA
abundance: NA
v_gene: TRBV19
CDR3aa: CASSTEGTRKGYNEQFF
CDR3nt: TGTGCCAGTAGTACGGAGGGCACTAGGAAGGGGTACAATGAGCAGTTCTTC

j_gene: TRBJ2-7
d_gene: NA
abundance: NA
v_gene: TRBV6-6
CDR3aa: CASSSLGVTYEQYF
CDR3nt: TGTGCCAGCAGTTCCCTGGGAGTCACCTACGAGCAGTACTTC

j_gene: TRBJ2-7
d_gene: NA
abundance: NA
v_gene: TRBV6-5
CDR3aa: CASSYAGHLYEQYF
CDR3nt: TGTGCCAGCAGTTACGCCGGACACCTCTACGAGCAGTACTTC

j_gene: TRBJ2-2
d_gene: NA
abundance: once
v_gene: TRBV9
CDR3aa: CASSEGVVREGTGELFF
CDR3nt: TGTGCCAGCAGCGAGGGGGTGGTGAGGGAGGGGACCGGGGAGCTGTTTTTT